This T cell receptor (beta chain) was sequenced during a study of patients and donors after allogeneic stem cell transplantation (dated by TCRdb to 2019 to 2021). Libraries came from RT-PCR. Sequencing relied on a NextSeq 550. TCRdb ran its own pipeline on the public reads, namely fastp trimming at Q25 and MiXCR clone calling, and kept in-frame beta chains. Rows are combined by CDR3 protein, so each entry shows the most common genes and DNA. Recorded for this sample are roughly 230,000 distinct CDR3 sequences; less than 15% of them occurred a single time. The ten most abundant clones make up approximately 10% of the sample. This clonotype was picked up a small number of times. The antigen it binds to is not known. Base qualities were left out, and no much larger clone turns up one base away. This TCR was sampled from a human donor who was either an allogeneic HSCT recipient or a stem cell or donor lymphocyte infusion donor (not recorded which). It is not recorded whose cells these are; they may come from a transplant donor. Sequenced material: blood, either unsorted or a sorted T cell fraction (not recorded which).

The CDR3 region has the sequence CASSPAGIIYEQYF. In nucleotide form, the sequence is TGTGCCAGCAGCCCAGCGGGGATTATCTACGAGCAGTACTTC. The rearrangement joined TRBV7-8 to TRBJ2-7, with TRBD2 identical over 7 junction bases. From the cysteine through the phenylalanine, the CDR3 covers 14 amino acids. The only DNA kept is the CDR3, 42 bases in frame from the first base. CDR1 SGHVS and CDR2 FQNEAQ are derived from the germline V gene. At the junction V is shortened by 5 bases and J by 3 bases; bases outside the gene matches: 7.